This TCR beta chain comes out of a study of T cell responses to AZD1222 COVID-19 vaccine. The CDR3 totals 14 residues. Per germline, CDR1 SGHRS and CDR2 YFSETQ. Turning to this clone: Antigen specificity is unknown. The junction differs from germline at one of its ends, possibly a read error.

Findings and caveats of the study: Spike-specific TCR breadth and depth grew following two AZD1222 doses. Reportedly, nearly half of unique spike TCRs recognized epitopes outside B.1.351/B.1.1.7 mutations.

The table came from immunoSEQ multiplex PCR; TCRdb's copy has only in-frame clones and leaves some out. The repertoire holds 90,000 to 150,000 clones, with about 86% as singletons. The origin of this receptor is an adult in good health. The chain uses TRBV5-1 and TRBJ1-1; possible D gene TRBD1, 6 bases. The sample in question was peripheral blood, obtained on day 0 of AZD1222 vaccination. CDR3 in DNA: TGCGCCAGCAGCTTGGTAGGGGGGATCACTGAAGCTCTCTTT. Encoded protein: CASSLVGGITEALF. The full variable domain, with the rest looked up from reference TRBV5-1 and TRBJ1-1, is KAGVTQTPRYLIKTRGQQVTLSCSPISGHRSVSWYQQTPGQGLQFLFEYFSETQRNKGNFPGRFSGRQFSNSRSEMNVSTLELGDSALYLCASSLVGGITEALFGQGTRLTVV.